The 18 T cell receptor beta chains listed next were all sequenced from one sample in a study of CD8+ T cells in alopecia areata. Noted treatment: oral pan-JAK inhibitor, 5-10 mg twice daily. Extracted from the samples, RNA was reverse transcribed into cDNA to serve as the sequencing template. The repertoire was sequenced with immunoSEQ multiplex PCR; TCRdb's copy has only in-frame clones and lacks some. This repertoire shows 150,000 to 200,000 clones, about 47% found once; its top ten account for over 9.5%. The material was CD8+ T cells sorted from blood, obtained around week 54, from a patient treated with tofacitinib. These receptors came from a human donor with alopecia areata.

This clone was detected only a few times. Other DNA sequences from this sample encode an identical CDR3 as well. This chain uses TRBV6-1 with TRBJ2-7; 7 nucleotides match TRBD2. Germline V gene data show CDR1 as MNHNS and CDR2 as SASEGT. The CDR3 loop spans 14 amino acids. The V gene end was trimmed by 6 bases and the J gene end by 0 bases; junction bases not matched to a gene: 5. CDR3: CASSGRGSSYEQYF. CDR3 nucleotide sequence: TGTGCCAGCAGCGGGCGGGGGTCCTCCTACGAGCAGTACTTC.

This chain joins TRBV15 and TRBJ2-3, with D possibly matching TRBD2 (5 bases). Germline V lookup: CDR1 LNHNV, CDR2 YYDKDF (reference sequence). Trimming removed 5 bases from V and 2 bases from J, with 11 bases in between. The CDR3 length is 14 residues. CDR3 protein: CATSGPTITDTQYF. CDR3 sequence (DNA): TGTGCCACCAGCGGCCCGACTATCACAGATACGCAGTATTTT.

CDR3 in amino acids: CASSSTGVWSPLHF. The CDR3, as DNA: TGTGCCAGCAGCTCAACAGGGGTATGGTCACCCCTCCACTTT. V is TRBV11-2 and J is TRBJ1-6; 7 bases map to TRBD1. The CDR3 length is 14 residues. Germline V lookup: CDR1 SGHAT, CDR2 FQNNGV. After removal of 4 bases from V and 10 bases from J, the junction contained 7 bases not matched to a gene.

This clone turned up a few times. V usage is TRBV5-1 and J usage is TRBJ2-5; 9 bases fit TRBD1. The CDR3 spans 15 residues. With V trimmed by 4 bases and J by 1 base, 5 bases remained unmatched. Germline V gene data show CDR1 as SGHRS and CDR2 as YFSETQ. The CDR3 nucleotides read TGCGCCAGCAGCATGGACAGGGGAAGCCAAGAGACCCAGTACTTC. Translated, it gives CASSMDRGSQETQYF.

The V gene is TRBV7-8, the J gene TRBJ2-7; TRBD1 might be the D (6 bases). Germline V CDR1 and CDR2: SGHVS, FQNEAQ. Trimming stripped 2 bases from V and 0 bases from J, with 11 bases between. The CDR3 totals 15 residues. CDR3 sequence: CASSLRQASSYEQYF. CDR3 coding DNA: TGTGCCAGCAGCTTACGACAGGCAAGCTCCTACGAGCAGTACTTC.

This sequence joins TRBV29-1 and TRBJ1-1; D call uncertain. V lost 8 bases and J 0 bases, leaving 13 bases between the germline ends. CDR1 is SQVTM and CDR2 is ANQGSEA in the germline V gene. This CDR3 region has 13 residues. CDR3 in DNA: TGCAGCTGTACGGACCACATGAACACTGAAGCTTTCTTT. It encodes CSCTDHMNTEAFF.

The chain joins TRBV18 to TRBJ1-5; D is unresolved. Germline loops: CDR1 KGHSH, CDR2 LQKENI. With 6 bases removed from V and 0 bases from J, the gap between germline ends came to 9 bases. The length of the CDR3 is 14 residues. The CDR3 DNA sequence: TGTGCCAGCTCGGGTGGGTCTAGCAATCAGCCCCAGCATTTT. As protein: CASSGGSSNQPQHF.

The chain combines TRBV4-2 with TRBJ1-2, with TRBD1 matching 7 bases. The ends lost 6 bases at V and 2 bases at J; junction bases unmatched: 12. This CDR3 is 16 amino acids long. CDR1 is LGHNA, CDR2 YNFKEQ, per germline. Here the CDR3 reads CASSPNAGGDNYGYTF. The DNA of the CDR3 is TGTGCCAGCAGTCCGAACGCAGGGGGAGACAACTATGGCTACACCTTC.

The chain recombines TRBV10-3 with TRBJ2-3; D call uncertain. Germline CDR1 is ENHRY and CDR2 is SYGVKD. Trimming removed 4 bases from V and 5 bases from J, with 10 bases in between. This CDR3 contains 13 residues. The CDR3 is CAISGTFGDTQYF. Written as DNA, the CDR3 is TGTGCCATCAGTGGAACGTTTGGAGATACGCAGTATTTT.

The J gene is TRBJ2-7, the V gene TRBV27; D perhaps matches TRBD1 (6 bases). Deletions cut 7 bases from V and 3 bases from J, with 13 bases between. Per the germline V gene, CDR1 is MNHEY and CDR2 is SMNVEV (reference sequence). This CDR3 has 13 amino acids. The CDR3 here is CASKATGFYEQYF. In nucleotides, the CDR3 is TGTGCCAGCAAGGCTACAGGGTTCTACGAGCAGTACTTC.

The chain uses TRBV25-1 and TRBJ1-1, with TRBD1 matching 8 bases. V dropped 4 bases and J dropped 0; count of bases not matched to a gene: 4. The CDR3 length is 15 residues. Germline V gene sequence: CDR1 MGHDK, CDR2 SYGVNS. This chain's CDR3 is CASSGWDRMNTEAFF. In DNA form, the CDR3 reads TGTGCCAGCAGTGGATGGGACAGGATGAACACTGAAGCTTTCTTT.

This clone was detected only a few times. The same CDR3 arises from other DNA sequences in this sample as well. The chain links TRBV27 to TRBJ2-1, with D hard to call. This CDR3 has 14 amino acids. V was shortened by 3 bases and J by 0 bases, with 6 bases between the two germline ends. CDR1 is MNHEY and CDR2 is SMNVEV in the germline V gene (reference sequence). In nucleotides, the CDR3 is TGTGCCAGCAGTTTGAGAAGCTCCTACAATGAGCAGTTCTTC. Translation: CASSLRSSYNEQFF.

This chain joins TRBV7-2 and TRBJ2-2; D is perhaps TRBD1 (5 bases). This CDR3 region has 13 residues. The V and J ends lost 2 bases and 6 bases respectively, with 7 bases between them. Germline lookup yields CDR1 SGHTA and CDR2 FQGNSA. Here the CDR3 reads CASSLKGPGELFF. CDR3 DNA: TGTGCCAGCAGCTTAAAGGGGCCCGGGGAGCTGTTTTTT.

Points on this clone: Other DNA sequences of this sample code for an identical CDR3. The rearrangement uses TRBV5-1 and TRBJ2-3, with D possibly being TRBD2 (6 bases). Germline V gene data show CDR1 as SGHRS and CDR2 as YFSETQ. Deletions cut 1 base from V and 0 bases from J, with 9 bases between. The CDR3 has 15 residues. The CDR3 DNA reads TGCGCCAGCAGCTTGCGCGGGGTGAGCACAGATACGCAGTATTTT. It yields the protein CASSLRGVSTDTQYF.

CDR3 in DNA: TGTGCCAGTAGTAGACCGGGAGGGAGCAATCAGCCCCAGCATTTT. This sequence encodes CASSRPGGSNQPQHF. The chain has TRBV19 and TRBJ1-5; D remains ambiguous. This CDR3 region has 15 residues. Trimming left V 4 bases short and J 1 base short, with 11 bases between. The germline V gene has CDR1 LNHDA and CDR2 SQIVND (reference sequence).

The chain joins TRBV7-3 to TRBJ2-7; maybe TRBD2 (5 bases). Germline V CDR1 and CDR2: SGHTA, FQGTGA. The CDR3 contains 14 residues. V lost 3 bases and J lost 3, with 12 bases in between. The CDR3 region is CASSFAPGNYEQYF. The CDR3 DNA follows: TGTGCCAGCAGCTTTGCGCCGGGAAACTACGAGCAGTACTTC.

The CDR3 sequence is CASTSGGGDTQYF. The DNA of the CDR3 is TGTGCCAGCACCAGCGGGGGTGGAGATACGCAGTATTTT. The chain couples TRBV7-3 to TRBJ2-3; 8 nucleotides agree with TRBD2. Unmatched junction bases numbered 5, after V lost 7 bases and J lost 5 bases. Germline V lookup: CDR1 SGHTA, CDR2 FQGTGA. The CDR3 consists of 13 residues. The full variable domain, in which reference TRBV7-3 and TRBJ2-3 provide the parts outside the CDR3, is GAGVSQTPSNKVTEKGKYVELRCDPISGHTALYWYRQSLGQGPEFLIYFQGTGAADDSGLPNDRFFAVRPEGSVSTLKIQRTERGDSAVYLCASTSGGGDTQYFGPGTRLTVL.

This clone was seen more than once but under ten times. DNA of the CDR3: TGTGCCACCAGCAGAGTAGGACGGACCTCACCCCTCCACTTT. It codes for CATSRVGRTSPLHF. The chain recombines TRBV15 with TRBJ1-6; D gene uncertain. Germline V lookup: CDR1 LNHNV, CDR2 YYDKDF (reference sequence). This CDR3 is 14 amino acids long. The V and J ends lost 1 base and 10 bases respectively, with 11 bases between them.